This T cell receptor (beta chain) was sequenced during a study of cytomegalovirus exposure and HLA in healthy donors. Study details: Out of 170 million or so T cells, an earlier analysis found 117 million unique TCR beta sequences in total. Study-wide findings and caveats: Presence/absence analyses assumed roughly uniform sequencing depth across donors. Published work reported that the classifier diagnosed cytomegalovirus status with high specificity and sensitivity.

The PCR used 60 Vbeta and 13 Jbeta primers. In the source study's methods: A later analysis counted around 80 million unique TCR beta chains, some 10 million shared. TCRdb's copy holds only in-frame clones and misses some; the assay was immunoSEQ multiplex PCR. The DNA gave D and trimming, while V, J and clone size come from that table. The sample totals approximately 120,000 clones. Per the germline V gene, CDR1 is SGHDT and CDR2 is YYEEEE. V shed 1 base and J shed 0 bases, with 8 bases lying between them. CDR3 length equals 15 residues. Comments on this clone: Its antigen is still unknown.

This TCR derives from a young man in good health and CMV-seronegative. The chain has TRBV5-6 and TRBJ2-1; D perhaps matches TRBD1 (6 bases). The source material was PBMCs. In DNA form, the CDR3 reads TGTGCCAGCAGCTTGACAGGGCCCTCCTACAATGAGCAGTTCTTC. Protein product: CASSLTGPSYNEQFF.